The clone carrying this T cell receptor (beta chain) was detected many times. The data belong to a study of early T cells in non-severe SARS-CoV-2 infection. About the research overall: Unsorted whole-blood RNA was sequenced in bulk, leaving chains unpaired.

CDR3 size: 12 residues. The V gene's germline CDR1 is DFQATT and CDR2 SNEGSKA (reference sequence). TCRdb processed the 5' RACE reads anew with MiXCR; each CDR3 protein has one entry. The table has some 40,000 distinct CDR3 sequences, more than 10% seen once. This chain links TRBV20-1 with TRBJ2-3; 9 bases match TRBD1. The sample comprised whole blood. The source of this sequence is an adult who was a healthcare worker with PCR-confirmed SARS-CoV-2 infection or an uninfected control (not recorded which). Written as DNA, the CDR3 is TGCGGAAAACGACAGGGGGCAGATACGCAGTATTTT. As protein: CGKRQGADTQYF.